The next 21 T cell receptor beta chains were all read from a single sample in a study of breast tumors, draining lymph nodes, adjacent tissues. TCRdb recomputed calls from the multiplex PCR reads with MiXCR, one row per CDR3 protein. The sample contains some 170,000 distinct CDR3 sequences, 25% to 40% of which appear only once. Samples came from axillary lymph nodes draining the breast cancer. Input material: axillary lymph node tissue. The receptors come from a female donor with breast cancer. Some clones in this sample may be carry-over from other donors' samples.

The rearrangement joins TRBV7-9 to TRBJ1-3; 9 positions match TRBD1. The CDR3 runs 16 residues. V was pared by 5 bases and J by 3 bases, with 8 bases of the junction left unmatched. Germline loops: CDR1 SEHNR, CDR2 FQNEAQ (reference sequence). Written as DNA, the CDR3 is TGTGCCAGCAGCGCCCGGGACAGGGTGGTTGGAAACACCATATATTTT. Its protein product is CASSARDRVVGNTIYF.

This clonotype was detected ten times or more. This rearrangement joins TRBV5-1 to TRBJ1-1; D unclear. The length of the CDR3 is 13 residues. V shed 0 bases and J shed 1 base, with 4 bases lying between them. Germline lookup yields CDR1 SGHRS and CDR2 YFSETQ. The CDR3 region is CASSLAANTEAFF. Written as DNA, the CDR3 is TGCGCCAGCAGCTTGGCGGCGAACACTGAAGCTTTCTTT.

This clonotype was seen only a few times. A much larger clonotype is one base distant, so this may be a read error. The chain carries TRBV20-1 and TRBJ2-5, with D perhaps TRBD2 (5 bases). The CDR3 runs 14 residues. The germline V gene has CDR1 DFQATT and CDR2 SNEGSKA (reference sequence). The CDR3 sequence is CSARDEGLQATQYF. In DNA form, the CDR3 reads TGCAGTGCTAGAGATGAGGGCCTCCAAGCGACCCAGTACTTC.

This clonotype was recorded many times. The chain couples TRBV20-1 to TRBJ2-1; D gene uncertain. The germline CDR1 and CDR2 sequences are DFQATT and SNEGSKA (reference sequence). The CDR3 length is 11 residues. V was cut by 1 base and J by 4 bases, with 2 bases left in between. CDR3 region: CSARAYNEQFF. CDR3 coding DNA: TGCAGTGCTAGAGCTTACAATGAGCAGTTCTTC.

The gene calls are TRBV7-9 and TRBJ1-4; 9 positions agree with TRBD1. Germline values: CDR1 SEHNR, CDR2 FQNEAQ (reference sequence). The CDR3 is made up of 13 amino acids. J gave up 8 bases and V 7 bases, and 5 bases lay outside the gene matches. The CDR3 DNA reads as TGTGCCAGCACCCGGACAGGGGACGAAAAACTGTTTTTT. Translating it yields CASTRTGDEKLFF. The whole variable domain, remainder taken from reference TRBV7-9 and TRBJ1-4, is DTGVSQNPRHKITKRGQNVTFRCDPISEHNRLYWYRQTLGQGPEFLTYFQNEAQLEKSRLLSDRFSAERPKGSFSTLEIQRTEQGDSAMYLCASTRTGDEKLFFGSGTQLSVL.

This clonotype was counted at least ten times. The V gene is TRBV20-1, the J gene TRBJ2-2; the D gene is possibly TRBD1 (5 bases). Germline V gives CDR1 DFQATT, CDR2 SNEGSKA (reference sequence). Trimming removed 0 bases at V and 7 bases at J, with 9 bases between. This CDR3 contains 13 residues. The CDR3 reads CSARDGRVGELFF. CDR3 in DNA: TGCAGTGCTAGAGATGGCAGGGTCGGGGAGCTGTTTTTT.

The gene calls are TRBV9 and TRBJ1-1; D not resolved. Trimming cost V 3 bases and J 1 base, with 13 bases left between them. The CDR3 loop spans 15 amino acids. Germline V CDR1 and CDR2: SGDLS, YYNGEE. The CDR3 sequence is CASSATGGKNTEAFF. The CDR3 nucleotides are TGTGCCAGCAGCGCGACGGGAGGGAAGAACACTGAAGCTTTCTTT. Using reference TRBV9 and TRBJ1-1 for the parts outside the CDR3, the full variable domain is DSGVTQTPKHLITATGQRVTLRCSPRSGDLSVYWYQQSLDQGLQFLIQYYNGEERAKGNILERFSAQQFPDLHSELNLSSLELGDSALYFCASSATGGKNTEAFFGQGTRLTVV.

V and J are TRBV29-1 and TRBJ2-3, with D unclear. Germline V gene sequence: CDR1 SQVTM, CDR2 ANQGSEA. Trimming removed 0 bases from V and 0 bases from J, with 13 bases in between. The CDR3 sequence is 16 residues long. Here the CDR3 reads CSVEDPGDASTDTQYF. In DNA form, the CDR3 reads TGCAGCGTTGAAGATCCGGGTGACGCTAGCACAGATACGCAGTATTTT.

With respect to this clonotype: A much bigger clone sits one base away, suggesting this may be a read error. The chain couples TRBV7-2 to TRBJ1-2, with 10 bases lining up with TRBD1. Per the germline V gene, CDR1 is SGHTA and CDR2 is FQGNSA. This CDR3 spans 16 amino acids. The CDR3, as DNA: TGTGCCAGCAGCACCCGGGACAGGGGTGATAACTATGGCCACACCTTC. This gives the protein CASSTRDRGDNYGHTF.

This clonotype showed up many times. CDR3 DNA sequence: TGTGCCAGCAGCTTCGGAGGGAAGGGGTACAATGAGCAGTTCTTC. Its protein is CASSFGGKGYNEQFF. The genes are TRBV5-6 and TRBJ2-1, with D perhaps TRBD2 (6 bases). The CDR3 spans 15 residues. Germline V gene lookup returns CDR1 SGHDT and CDR2 YYEEEE. Between the trimmed V and J ends, which lost 2 bases and 4 bases, there was a span of 13 bases.

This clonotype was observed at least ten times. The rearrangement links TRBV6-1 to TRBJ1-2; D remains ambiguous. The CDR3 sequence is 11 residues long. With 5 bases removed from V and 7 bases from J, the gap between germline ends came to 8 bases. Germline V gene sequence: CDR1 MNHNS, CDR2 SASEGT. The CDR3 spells CASSRGGGYTF. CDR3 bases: TGTGCCAGCAGTCGGGGTGGTGGCTACACCTTC.

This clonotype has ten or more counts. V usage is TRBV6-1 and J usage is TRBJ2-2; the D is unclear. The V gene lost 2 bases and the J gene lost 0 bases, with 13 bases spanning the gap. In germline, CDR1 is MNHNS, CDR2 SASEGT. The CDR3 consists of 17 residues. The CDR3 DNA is TGTGCCAGCAGTGAATACCCACACGACCCGAACACCGGGGAGCTGTTTTTT. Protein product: CASSEYPHDPNTGELFF.

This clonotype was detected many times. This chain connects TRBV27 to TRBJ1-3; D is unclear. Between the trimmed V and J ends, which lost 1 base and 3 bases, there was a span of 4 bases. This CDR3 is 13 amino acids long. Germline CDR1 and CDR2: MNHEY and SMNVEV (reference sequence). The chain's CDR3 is CASSLLGGNTIYF. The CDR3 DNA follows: TGTGCCAGCAGTTTATTGGGTGGAAACACCATATATTTT.

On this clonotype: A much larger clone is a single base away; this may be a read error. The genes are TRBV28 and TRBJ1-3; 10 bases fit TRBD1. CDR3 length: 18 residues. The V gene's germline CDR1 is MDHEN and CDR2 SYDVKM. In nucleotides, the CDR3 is TGTGCCAGCAGTACCGGGACAGGGGACATTTTCTCTGGAAACACCATGTATTTT. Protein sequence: CASSTGTGDIFSGNTMYF.

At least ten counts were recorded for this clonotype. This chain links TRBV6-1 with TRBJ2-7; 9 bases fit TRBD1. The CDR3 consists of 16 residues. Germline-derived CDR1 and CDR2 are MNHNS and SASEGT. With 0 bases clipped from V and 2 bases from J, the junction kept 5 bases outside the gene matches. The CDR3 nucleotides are TGTGCCAGCAGTGAAGCGCGGACAGGGGAGACCTACGAGCAGTACTTC. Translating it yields CASSEARTGETYEQYF.

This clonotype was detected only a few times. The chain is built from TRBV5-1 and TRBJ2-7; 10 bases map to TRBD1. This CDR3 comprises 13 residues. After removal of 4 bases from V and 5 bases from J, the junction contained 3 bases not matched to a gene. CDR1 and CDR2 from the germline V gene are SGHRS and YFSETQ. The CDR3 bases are TGCGCCAGCAGCAGGACAGGGGGTAACGAGCAGTACTTC. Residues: CASSRTGGNEQYF.

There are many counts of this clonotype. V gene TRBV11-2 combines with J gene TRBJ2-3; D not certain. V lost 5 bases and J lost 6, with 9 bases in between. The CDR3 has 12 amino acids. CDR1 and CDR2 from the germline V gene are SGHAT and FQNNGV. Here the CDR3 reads CASSADWDTQYF. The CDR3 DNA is TGTGCCAGCAGCGCAGATTGGGATACGCAGTATTTT.

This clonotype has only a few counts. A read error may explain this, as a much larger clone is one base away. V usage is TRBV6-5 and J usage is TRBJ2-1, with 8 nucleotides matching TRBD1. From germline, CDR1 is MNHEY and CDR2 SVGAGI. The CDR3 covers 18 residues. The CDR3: CASSPWGQAQSSYSEQFF. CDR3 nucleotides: TGTGCCAGCAGTCCCTGGGGACAGGCCCAAAGCTCCTACAGTGAGCAGTTCTTC.

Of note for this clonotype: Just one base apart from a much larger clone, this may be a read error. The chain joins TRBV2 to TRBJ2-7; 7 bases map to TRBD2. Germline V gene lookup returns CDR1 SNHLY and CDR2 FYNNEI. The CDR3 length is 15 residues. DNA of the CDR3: TGTGCCAGCAGTTCCCCTCACGGGGGGTCCTACGAGCAGCACTTC. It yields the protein CASSSPHGGSYEQHF.

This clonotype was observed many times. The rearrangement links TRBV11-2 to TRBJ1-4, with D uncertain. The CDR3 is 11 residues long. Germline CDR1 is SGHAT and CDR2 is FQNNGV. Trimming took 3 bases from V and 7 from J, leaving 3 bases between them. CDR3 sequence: CASSFGEKLFF. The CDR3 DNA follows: TGTGCCAGCAGCTTCGGTGAAAAACTGTTTTTT.

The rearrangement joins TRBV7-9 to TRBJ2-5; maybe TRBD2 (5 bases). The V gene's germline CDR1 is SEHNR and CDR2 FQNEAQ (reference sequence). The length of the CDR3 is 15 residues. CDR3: CVGSGGVLYQETQYF. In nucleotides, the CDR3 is TGTGTCGGCAGCGGAGGCGTGCTGTACCAAGAGACCCAGTACTTC.